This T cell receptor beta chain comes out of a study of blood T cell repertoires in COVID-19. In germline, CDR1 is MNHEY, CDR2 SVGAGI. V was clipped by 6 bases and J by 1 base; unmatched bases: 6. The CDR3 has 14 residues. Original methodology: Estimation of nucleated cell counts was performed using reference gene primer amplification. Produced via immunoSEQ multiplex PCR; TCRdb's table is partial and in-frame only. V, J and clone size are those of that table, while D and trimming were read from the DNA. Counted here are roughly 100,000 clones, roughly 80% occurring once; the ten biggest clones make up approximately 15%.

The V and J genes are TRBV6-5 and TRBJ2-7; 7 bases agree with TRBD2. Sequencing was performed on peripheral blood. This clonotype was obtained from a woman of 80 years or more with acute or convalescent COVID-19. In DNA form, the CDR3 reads TGTGCCAGCAGCCTCACTAGCGCTTCCTACGAGCAGTACTTC. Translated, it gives CASSLTSASYEQYF.